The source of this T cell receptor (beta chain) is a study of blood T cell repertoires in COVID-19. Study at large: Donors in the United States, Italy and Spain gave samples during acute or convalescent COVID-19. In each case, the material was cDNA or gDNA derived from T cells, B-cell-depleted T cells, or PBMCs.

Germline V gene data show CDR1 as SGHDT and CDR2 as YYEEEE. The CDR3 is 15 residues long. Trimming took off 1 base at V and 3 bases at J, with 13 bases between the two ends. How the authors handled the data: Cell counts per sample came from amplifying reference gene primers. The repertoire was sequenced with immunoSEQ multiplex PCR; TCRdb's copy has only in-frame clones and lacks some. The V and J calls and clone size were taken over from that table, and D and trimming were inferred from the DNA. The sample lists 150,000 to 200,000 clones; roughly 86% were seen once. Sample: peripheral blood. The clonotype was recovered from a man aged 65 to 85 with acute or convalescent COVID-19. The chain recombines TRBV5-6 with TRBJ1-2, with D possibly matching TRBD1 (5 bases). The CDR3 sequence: CASSLTPGLDYGYTF. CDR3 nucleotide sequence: TGTGCCAGCAGCTTGACCCCAGGGTTGGACTATGGCTACACCTTC. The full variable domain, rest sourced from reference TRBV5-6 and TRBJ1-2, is DAGVTQSPTHLIKTRGQQVTLRCSPKSGHDTVSWYQQALGQGPQFIFQYYEEEERQRGNFPDRFSGHQFPNYSSELNVNALLLGDSALYLCASSLTPGLDYGYTFGSGTRLTVV.